These T cell receptor beta chains were read from a single sample in a study of response to subunit inactivated influenza vaccine. Via MiXCR, TCRdb re-called the RT-PCR reads, giving one row per CDR3 protein. This sample has some 570,000 distinct CDR3 sequences, with around 11% found just once. Another study also made use of these data, one on T cells expressing NK-cell markers.

Sequences were derived from PBMCs from blood, sampled on the day of vaccination. The receptors here all came from a man aged 50 to 59 who received an inactivated influenza vaccine. Both conserved end residues are part of each CDR3. D genes are given only for firm matches. For some rows the clone size is stated as once, few or many, or as a class when expanded; others skip it.

>TRBV6-1|few|TRBJ1-4|.
TGTGCCAGCACATGGGGACGTGGGGATGAAAAACTGTTTTTT
CASTWGRGDEKLFF
>TRBV7-6|few|TRBJ2-2|TRBD2
TGTGCCAGCAGATCCAGTAGCGGGATCGGTCTCGGGGAGCTGTTTTTT
CASRSSSGIGLGELFF
>TRBV6-5|many|TRBJ1-1|.
TGTGCCAGCAGTTACGTCCCTTGGGGGCAAGCTTTCTTT
CASSYVPWGQAFF
>TRBV7-2|few|TRBJ2-5|.
TGTGCCAGCAGCACCCAGACTGGACAGCCCTATGAGACCCAGTACTTC
CASSTQTGQPYETQYF
>TRBV6-5|few|TRBJ2-7|.
TGTGCCAGCAGTTACTCGTACCGGGAGTCCTACGAGCAGTACTTC
CASSYSYRESYEQYF
>TRBV5-1|few|TRBJ2-5|.
TGCGCCAGCAGCTTGGGACAGGAGTACCAAGAGACCCAGTACTTC
CASSLGQEYQETQYF
>TRBV12-3/TRBV12-4|few|TRBJ2-1|TRBD2
TGTGCCAGCAGTTCACAAGGGACTAGCGGAGGCTTCTACAATGAGCAGTTCTTC
CASSSQGTSGGFYNEQFF
>TRBV7-9|many|TRBJ2-5|TRBD2
TGTGCCAGCAGCAGACTAGCGGGACAAGAGACCCAGTACTTC
CASSRLAGQETQYF
>TRBV10-2|.|TRBJ2-5|TRBD1
TGCGCCAGCAACTCCGGACAGGGGCAAAAGACCCAGTACTTC
CASNSGQGQKTQYF
>TRBV11-1|few|TRBJ2-7|.
TGTGCCAGCACCGACCCGAGGGGCGGTGGGGTGGGTTTCTACGAGCAGTACTTC
CASTDPRGGGVGFYEQYF
>TRBV18|.|TRBJ1-1|.
TGTGCCAGCTCACCAATGGCCCTTACGAACACTGAAGCTTTCTTT
CASSPMALTNTEAFF
>TRBV5-6|.|TRBJ2-7|TRBD1
TGTGCCAGCAGCTCTCCCAGGGGGACCGAGGGGGAGCAGTACTTC
CASSSPRGTEGEQYF
>TRBV5-1|.|TRBJ1-1|.
TGCGCCAGCAGCGGTAATCGGCGGGTGAACACTGAAGCTTTCTTT
CASSGNRRVNTEAFF
>TRBV7-2|.|TRBJ2-7|.
TGTGCCAGCAGCTTAAATTCAGGTGGGGGGTACGAGCAGTACTTC
CASSLNSGGGYEQYF
>TRBV5-1|few|TRBJ2-2|.
TGCGCCAGCAGCTTGGGGACAGACAACACCGGGGAGCTGTTTTTT
CASSLGTDNTGELFF
>TRBV7-8|.|TRBJ2-5|TRBD2
TGTGCCAGCAGCTCCAAGTCAAGAGGACTAGCGGGAAAGGAGACCCAGTACTTC
CASSSKSRGLAGKETQYF
>TRBV28|many|TRBJ2-1|TRBD2
TGTGCCAGCAATCCCGGGACTAGCGTCCTCAGTGAGCAGTTCTTC
CASNPGTSVLSEQFF
>TRBV7-2|few|TRBJ2-1|TRBD2
TGTGCCAGCAGCTTAACTAGCGGGGGGTCCGGTGAGCAGTTCTTC
CASSLTSGGSGEQFF
>TRBV5-8|.|TRBJ2-3|.
TGTGCCAGCAGCCCAGGACGGTCCGTTGATACGCAGTATTTT
CASSPGRSVDTQYF